This paragraph reports one TCR beta chain. V gave up 5 bases and J gave up 7 bases; unmatched junction bases: 9. The V gene's germline CDR1 is GTSNPN and CDR2 SVGIG (reference sequence). The CDR3 sequence is 14 residues long. The PCR ran on 60 Vbeta and 13 Jbeta primers. The method was immunoSEQ multiplex PCR; TCRdb's version includes in-frame clones alone and lacks a portion of them. The data hold under 150,000 clones, with about 77% observed a single time. These data belong to a study of cytomegalovirus exposure and HLA in healthy donors. The clonotype originates from a woman between 35 and 50 years old in good health and CMV-seronegative. Material for sequencing was PBMCs. This chain links TRBV30 with TRBJ2-2, with TRBD2 identical over 8 bases. The CDR3 bases are TGTGCCTGGCACACGGGGGGGCTTAGCGGGGAGCTGTTTTTT. Amino acid sequence: CAWHTGGLSGELFF.